Given below is one T cell receptor (beta chain) in context. Methods used by the authors: Scientists estimated how many nucleated cells there were by amplifying reference gene primers. The protocol was immunoSEQ multiplex PCR, while the TCRdb copy is restricted to in-frame clones and leaves out a portion. The D gene and trimming were derived from the DNA, and the V and J assignments and clone size from that table. The profile shows fewer than 200,000 clones, roughly 86% of them singletons. The record originates from a study of blood T cell repertoires in COVID-19. Study at large: Some COVID-19 samples were acute and others convalescent; all came from the United States, Italy and Spain. Sample material is recorded as cDNA or gDNA derived from T cells, B-cell-depleted T cells, or PBMCs.

Germline V gene data show CDR1 as LNHNV and CDR2 as YYDKDF (reference sequence). The CDR3 runs 15 residues. V shed 6 bases and J shed 2 bases, with 16 bases lying between them. The sequenced material came from peripheral blood. The rearrangement uses TRBV15 and TRBJ1-2, with a possible D match to TRBD1 (6 bases). This TCR was sampled from a middle-aged man with active or convalescent COVID-19. In DNA form, the CDR3 reads TGTGCCACCAGGCCGGGGGGCAGAGAAAACTATGGCTACACCTTC. Its protein is CATRPGGRENYGYTF.